This entry lists 8 T cell receptor beta chains sequenced from one sample in a study of cytomegalovirus exposure and HLA in healthy donors. Researchers ran the PCR with 60 Vbeta and 13 Jbeta primers. Clones were sequenced by immunoSEQ multiplex PCR, and TCRdb holds only the in-frame ones, with some missing. This repertoire comprises fewer than 40,000 clones; its ten largest clones make up under 2%. The sample was PBMCs. The receptors come from a middle-aged woman in good health and CMV-seropositive.

The gene calls are TRBV7-3 and TRBJ2-7; 12 bases line up with TRBD1. Germline CDR1 is SGHTA and CDR2 is FQGTGA. CDR3 size: 16 residues. V lost 5 bases to trimming and J lost 5 bases; unmatched junction nucleotides: 10. In nucleotides, the CDR3 is TGTGCCAGCAGCGTTAACGGGGACAGGGGGCCAAACGAGCAGTACTTC. It specifies CASSVNGDRGPNEQYF.

The J gene is TRBJ1-1, the V gene TRBV5-4; possible D gene TRBD1, 6 bases. This CDR3 has 15 residues. The V end was cut by 1 base, the J end by 1 base, with 11 bases between. The V gene's germline CDR1 is SGHNT and CDR2 YYREEE (reference sequence). The DNA of the CDR3 is TGTGCCAGCAGCTTGCAGGGACAAGCGAACACTGAAGCTTTCTTT. It translates to CASSLQGQANTEAFF.

This chain uses TRBV27 with TRBJ2-1, with D maybe TRBD2 (5 bases). This CDR3 comprises 12 residues. The germline V gene encodes CDR1 MNHEY and CDR2 SMNVEV (reference sequence). V was clipped by 6 bases and J by 6 bases, with 9 bases between them. CDR3 in DNA: TGTGCCAGCAGACTAGGTAGCAATGAGCAGTTCTTC. Encoded protein: CASRLGSNEQFF.

The rearrangement joins TRBV4-1 to TRBJ2-2; 8 bases line up with TRBD1. Looked up from germline, CDR1 is MGHRA and CDR2 is YSYEKL. The CDR3 sequence is 16 residues long. Trimming took 3 bases from V and 5 from J; bases not matched to a gene: 8. The CDR3 region has the DNA TGCGCCAGCAGCCACGAGGGACAGGCGAGGACCGGGGAGCTGTTTTTT. The encoded protein is CASSHEGQARTGELFF.

Comments on this clone: The junction does not match germline at one end; this may be a read error. The chain joins TRBV5-1 to TRBJ2-3; 7 positions agree with TRBD2. Germline assignment: CDR1 SGHRS and CDR2 YFSETQ. CDR3 size: 11 residues. CDR3 nucleotide sequence: TGCGCCAGCAGCGGCCAGCGGGGTAGGGATTTT. Its translation: CASSGQRGRDF.

The chain joins TRBV7-3 to TRBJ2-5, with no clear D. V was shortened by 2 bases and J by 6 bases, with 10 bases between the two germline ends. This CDR3 contains 13 residues. Germline V gives CDR1 SGHTA, CDR2 FQGTGA. CDR3 nucleotide sequence: TGTGCCAGCAGCTTAGCCCCCCTACAGACCCAGTACTTC. Protein sequence: CASSLAPLQTQYF. Full variable domain (rest looked up from reference TRBV7-3 and TRBJ2-5): GAGVSQTPSNKVTEKGKYVELRCDPISGHTALYWYRQSLGQGPEFLIYFQGTGAADDSGLPNDRFFAVRPEGSVSTLKIQRTERGDSAVYLCASSLAPLQTQYFGPGTRLLVL.

The V call is TRBV5-6, the J call TRBJ2-2; D not certain. CDR1 and CDR2 (germline): SGHDT, YYEEEE. Deletions cut 0 bases from V and 1 base from J, with 4 bases between. This CDR3 spans 14 amino acids. CDR3 region: CASSLDRNTGELFF. CDR3 nucleotide sequence: TGTGCCAGCAGCTTGGACAGGAACACCGGGGAGCTGTTTTTT.

V gene TRBV29-1 combines with J gene TRBJ2-7, with D perhaps TRBD2 (5 bases). This CDR3 has 15 residues. V lost 7 bases to trimming and J lost 9 bases, with 28 bases between them. From germline, CDR1 is SQVTM and CDR2 ANQGSEA. The DNA for the CDR3 is TGCAGCGCTTCTGGGAAACTAGGTGCGGTATCCCGGCAGTACTTC. Translating gives CSASGKLGAVSRQYF.